The subject of this entry is one TCR beta chain. Relative to the germline gene, one junction end is altered; a read error may explain this. Germline CDR1 MNHEY, CDR2 SVGAGI. The CDR3 is made up of 11 amino acids. The data stem from a study of tumor-infiltrating lymphocytes in glioblastoma multiforme. Multiple V-beta primers and a C-beta primer amplified TCRB from RNA. TCRB cDNA was made from around 0.5 ug total RNA. One entry per CDR3 protein, called by TCRdb with MiXCR from the multiplex PCR reads. Of roughly 15,000 distinct CDR3 sequences listed, 73% are singletons. V and J are TRBV6-5 and TRBJ1-1; D gene unclear. Source material: brain tumor tissue. The clonotype comes from a male donor with glioblastoma. CDR3 in DNA: TGCGCCAGCCGCCGGGGAACTGAAGCTTTCTTT. Its translation: CASRRGTEAFF.